What follows are 8 T cell receptor beta chains derived from one specimen sequenced in a study of blood T cell repertoires in COVID-19. Using immunoSEQ multiplex PCR, the repertoire was profiled, and TCRdb retains in-frame clones only, with some absent. The sample consists of about 210,000 clones, roughly four fifths of them appearing once. The specimen sequenced was PBMCs or T cells enriched from blood (not recorded which). These receptors all stem from a man aged 40-49 years who had recovered from COVID-19.

The chain links TRBV15 to TRBJ1-1; tentative D call: TRBD1 (6 bases). Trimming stripped 3 bases from V and 2 bases from J, with 13 bases between. Germline-derived CDR1 and CDR2 are LNHNV and YYDKDF (reference sequence). The CDR3 totals 15 residues. In DNA form, the CDR3 reads TGTGCCACCAGCAGTCACACAGGGATTAACACTGAAGCTTTCTTT. As protein: CATSSHTGINTEAFF.

The rearrangement uses TRBV30 and TRBJ1-5; 9 bases are shared with TRBD1. The germline CDR1 and CDR2 sequences are GTSNPN and SVGIG (reference sequence). The ends lost 1 base at V and 7 bases at J; junction bases unmatched: 5. There are 14 residues in the CDR3. CDR3 amino acids: CAWSDTGGQQPQHF. In nucleotides, the CDR3 is TGTGCCTGGAGTGACACAGGGGGCCAGCAGCCCCAGCATTTT.

V and J are TRBV6-9 and TRBJ2-3, with D perhaps matching TRBD1 (5 bases). This CDR3 is 13 amino acids long. Germline loops: CDR1 MNHGY, CDR2 SVAAGI. V was pared by 4 bases and J by 1 base, with 6 bases between. CDR3: CASSFRGTDTQYF. The DNA of the CDR3 is TGTGCCAGCAGTTTCAGGGGCACAGATACGCAGTATTTT.

The V gene is TRBV15, the J gene TRBJ2-3; the D gene is possibly TRBD1 (6 bases). V gave up 3 bases and J gave up 5 bases, with 9 bases separating them. The CDR3 totals 13 residues. Germline loops: CDR1 LNHNV, CDR2 YYDKDF (reference sequence). As DNA, the CDR3 is TGTGCCACCAGCAGGGGGGACAAAGATACGCAGTATTTT. The encoded protein is CATSRGDKDTQYF.

The V call is TRBV11-2, the J call TRBJ2-1, with D tentatively TRBD2 (5 bases). V was trimmed by 1 base and J by 8 bases, leaving 15 bases between them. The germline V gene encodes CDR1 SGHAT and CDR2 FQNNGV. The CDR3 has 15 amino acids. The CDR3 DNA is TGTGCCAGCAGCTTAGGGTTGTTTGAGGAGGATGAGCAGTTCTTC. Amino acid sequence: CASSLGLFEEDEQFF.

The rearrangement uses TRBV6-6 and TRBJ1-2; 9 positions agree with TRBD1. V shed 5 bases, J shed 8 bases, and the junction held 15 bases outside the gene matches. Germline-derived CDR1 and CDR2 are MNHNY and SVGAGI (reference sequence). The CDR3 runs 16 residues. Here the CDR3 reads CASSRPSGQGHLGYTF. The DNA of the CDR3 is TGTGCCAGCAGTCGACCCTCGGGACAGGGCCACCTAGGCTACACCTTC.

This chain uses TRBV6-5 with TRBJ1-5, with D maybe TRBD1 (5 bases). V was pared by 4 bases and J by 1 base, with 8 bases between. CDR3 size: 14 residues. Germline loops: CDR1 MNHEY, CDR2 SVGAGI. The chain's CDR3 is CASSSYRSNQPQHF. The DNA for the CDR3 is TGTGCCAGCAGTTCTTACAGGAGCAATCAGCCCCAGCATTTT.

The genes are TRBV24-1 and TRBJ2-2; TRBD1 matches 10 bases. V was clipped by 4 bases and J by 6 bases; unmatched bases: 7. Looked up from germline, CDR1 is KGHDR and CDR2 is SFDVKD. The CDR3 contains 16 residues. For the CDR3, the DNA is TGTGCCACCAGTGACGCCGGACAGGGGGGCGCCGGGGAGCTGTTTTTT. It specifies CATSDAGQGGAGELFF.